Listed here are 21 T cell receptor beta chains from one sample, sequenced in a study of cytomegalovirus exposure and HLA in healthy donors. PCR was performed using 60 Vbeta and 13 Jbeta primers. Some clones are missing from TCRdb's copy, which holds only in-frame ones; the method was immunoSEQ multiplex PCR. Among 65,000 to 90,000 clones listed, 75% were seen once. What was sequenced was PBMCs. All receptors derive from a man aged 70 or older in good health and CMV-seronegative.

This chain uses TRBV9 with TRBJ2-7; 8 nucleotides match TRBD2. The CDR3 is 15 amino acids. V trimming: 4 bases; J trimming: 2 bases; junction bases outside the gene matches: 8. From germline, CDR1 is SGDLS and CDR2 YYNGEE. The chain's CDR3 is CASSLERGPPYEQYF. The CDR3 nucleotides read TGTGCCAGCAGCTTGGAGCGGGGGCCACCCTACGAGCAGTACTTC.

The genes are TRBV10-3 and TRBJ2-2; possibly TRBD1 for D (5 bases). The CDR3 consists of 12 residues. Trimming took 8 bases from V and 7 from J, leaving 11 bases between them. Germline assignment: CDR1 ENHRY and CDR2 SYGVKD. The CDR3 here is CAIGAAHGELFF. The CDR3 nucleotides are TGTGCCATCGGGGCAGCACACGGGGAGCTGTTTTTT.

The J gene is TRBJ1-6, the V gene TRBV6-5; possible D gene TRBD1, 6 bases. The CDR3 length is 14 residues. Germline CDR1 reads MNHEY; CDR2 reads SVGAGI. V gave up 6 bases and J gave up 10 bases, with 16 bases separating them. This chain's CDR3 is CASRLSGTSSPLHF. CDR3 in DNA: TGTGCCAGCAGACTCTCCGGGACATCCTCACCCCTCCACTTT.

The table lists this clone with a few counts. The genes are TRBV9 and TRBJ2-1, with 12 bases aligning to TRBD2. In germline, CDR1 is SGDLS, CDR2 YYNGEE. This CDR3 is 17 amino acids long. The junction had 10 bases not matched to a gene; V was cut back by 3 bases and J by 6 bases. In nucleotides, the CDR3 is TGTGCCAGCAGCGCCGACTCGACTAGCGGGAGTAGCAATGAGCAGTTCTTC. It is translated as CASSADSTSGSSNEQFF.

The chain carries TRBV7-2 and TRBJ1-3; D remains unclear. The V and J ends lost 6 bases and 1 base respectively, with 10 bases between them. This CDR3 has 14 residues. Germline V gene sequence: CDR1 SGHTA, CDR2 FQGNSA. CDR3 sequence: CASSRGGSGNTIYF. The CDR3 nucleotides read TGTGCCAGCAGTCGCGGCGGGTCTGGAAACACCATATATTTT.

The genes are TRBV7-8 and TRBJ2-7; the match to TRBD1 covers 9 bases. V dropped 5 bases and J dropped 2; count of bases not matched to a gene: 13. Germline loops: CDR1 SGHVS, CDR2 FQNEAQ. This CDR3 is built from 17 residues. CDR3 sequence: CASSERDRAKSPYEQYF. CDR3 sequence (DNA): TGTGCCAGCAGCGAAAGGGACAGGGCTAAGTCACCCTACGAGCAGTACTTC.

The sample holds one count of this clone. The V call is TRBV29-1, the J call TRBJ2-7, with D perhaps TRBD2 (5 bases). The V gene's germline CDR1 is SQVTM and CDR2 ANQGSEA. V lost 4 bases, J lost 5 bases, and 9 bases lay in between. This CDR3 has 11 amino acids. The CDR3 DNA sequence: TGCAGCGTTGGAGGGAAGCACGAGCAGTACTTC. Protein: CSVGGKHEQYF.

The rearrangement joins TRBV7-8 to TRBJ1-6; 9 bases agree with TRBD1. After removal of 0 bases from V and 7 bases from J, the junction contained 1 base not matched to a gene. This CDR3 is 15 amino acids long. Germline CDR1 reads SGHVS; CDR2 reads FQNEAQ. The CDR3 protein is CASSLAGQGNSPLHF. CDR3 DNA sequence: TGTGCCAGCAGCTTAGCTGGACAGGGGAATTCACCCCTCCACTTT.

The rearrangement joins TRBV7-9 to TRBJ1-3, with D maybe TRBD1 (6 bases). The CDR3 is made up of 15 amino acids. V was shortened by 1 base and J by 6 bases, with 13 bases between the two germline ends. Per germline, CDR1 SEHNR and CDR2 FQNEAQ (reference sequence). CDR3 protein: CASSLDAGAENTIYF. CDR3 DNA: TGTGCCAGCAGCTTAGATGCAGGGGCTGAAAACACCATATATTTT.

The chain employs TRBV19 and TRBJ2-7; 11 bases map to TRBD2. J was trimmed by 1 base and V by 5 bases; bases with no gene match: 7. The CDR3 length is 16 residues. The germline gives CDR1 LNHDA, CDR2 SQIVND (reference sequence). The CDR3 region is CASSFAGTSGSYEQYF. The CDR3 DNA sequence: TGTGCCAGTAGTTTCGCCGGGACTAGCGGTTCCTACGAGCAGTACTTC.

This sequence joins TRBV7-9 and TRBJ2-2; 9 bases match TRBD2. Germline V lookup: CDR1 SEHNR, CDR2 FQNEAQ (reference sequence). The CDR3 is 17 amino acids. The V segment lost 7 bases and the J segment 7 bases; nucleotides outside the gene matches: 16. CDR3 in amino acids: CASNPPRAGGPNGELFF. CDR3 DNA: TGTGCCAGCAACCCGCCCCGGGCGGGAGGGCCAAACGGGGAGCTGTTTTTT.

This clone occurred a few times. This chain links TRBV11-2 with TRBJ1-4, with 8 bases matching TRBD1. Germline V lookup: CDR1 SGHAT, CDR2 FQNNGV. The CDR3 contains 14 residues. With V trimmed by 5 bases and J by 8 bases, 7 bases remained unmatched. The CDR3 DNA reads as TGTGCCAGCAGCCCTGGACAGGGAAACGAAAAACTGTTTTTT. It codes for CASSPGQGNEKLFF. Variable domain in full (rest from reference TRBV11-2 and TRBJ1-4): EAGVAQSPRYKIIEKRQSVAFWCNPISGHATLYWYQQILGQGPKLLIQFQNNGVVDDSQLPKDRFSAERLKGVDSTLKIQPAKLEDSAVYLCASSPGQGNEKLFFGSGTQLSVL.

This chain joins TRBV5-1 and TRBJ1-6; D perhaps matches TRBD1 (6 bases). The CDR3 totals 14 residues. Germline lookup yields CDR1 SGHRS and CDR2 YFSETQ. Trimming took 0 bases from V and 9 from J, leaving 10 bases between them. The CDR3 is CASSLEGGGSPLHF. The CDR3 DNA sequence: TGCGCCAGCAGCTTGGAGGGGGGGGGTTCACCCCTCCACTTT. The full variable domain, its missing parts supplied by reference TRBV5-1 and TRBJ1-6, is KAGVTQTPRYLIKTRGQQVTLSCSPISGHRSVSWYQQTPGQGLQFLFEYFSETQRNKGNFPGRFSGRQFSNSRSEMNVSTLELGDSALYLCASSLEGGGSPLHFGNGTRLTVT.

This chain joins TRBV29-1 and TRBJ2-7; D is ambiguous. Per germline, CDR1 SQVTM and CDR2 ANQGSEA. V lost 4 bases to trimming and J lost 2 bases, with 9 bases between them. This CDR3 is built from 12 residues. Here the CDR3 DNA reads TGCAGCGTTGTCAGGCCACCCTACGAGCAGTACTTC. This gives the protein CSVVRPPYEQYF.

V gene TRBV6-6 combines with J gene TRBJ2-3, with 12 bases matching TRBD2. The CDR3 spans 15 residues. With V trimmed by 4 bases and J by 2 bases, 1 base remained unmatched. Looked up from germline, CDR1 is MNHNY and CDR2 is SVGAGI (reference sequence). CDR3 sequence (DNA): TGTGCCAGCAGTTCTAGCGGGGGGGCCACAGATACGCAGTATTTT. The encoded protein is CASSSSGGATDTQYF.

The chain joins TRBV5-1 to TRBJ2-1; 9 nucleotides match TRBD1. Germline V gene data show CDR1 as SGHRS and CDR2 as YFSETQ. This CDR3 region has 15 residues. J lost 8 bases, V lost 2 bases, and 8 bases had no gene match. CDR3 protein: CASSFRDRVSYEQFF. CDR3 DNA sequence: TGCGCCAGCAGCTTTAGGGACAGGGTTTCTTATGAGCAGTTCTTC. Full variable domain (rest looked up from reference TRBV5-1 and TRBJ2-1): KAGVTQTPRYLIKTRGQQVTLSCSPISGHRSVSWYQQTPGQGLQFLFEYFSETQRNKGNFPGRFSGRQFSNSRSEMNVSTLELGDSALYLCASSFRDRVSYEQFFGPGTRLTVL.

This chain joins TRBV6-5 and TRBJ2-7, with unresolved D. Germline V CDR1 and CDR2: MNHEY, SVGAGI. Trimming removed 0 bases at V and 3 bases at J, with 6 bases between. CDR3 size: 13 residues. CDR3 coding DNA: TGTGCCAGCAGTTACTCAGTCGGCTACGAGCAGTACTTC. Amino acids: CASSYSVGYEQYF.

The rearrangement links TRBV11-2 to TRBJ2-7; D gene ambiguous. CDR3 length equals 14 residues. V dropped 0 bases and J dropped 1 base, with 7 bases sitting between them. Germline V gives CDR1 SGHAT, CDR2 FQNNGV. The CDR3 loop reads CASSLDRVSYEQYF. Written as DNA, the CDR3 is TGTGCCAGCAGCTTAGATCGGGTTTCCTACGAGCAGTACTTC.

This clone turned up a few times. V is TRBV5-1 and J is TRBJ2-1; TRBD2 matches at 14 bases. Germline CDR1 SGHRS, CDR2 YFSETQ. This CDR3 is 16 amino acids long. With 7 bases clipped from V and 8 bases from J, the junction kept 11 bases outside the gene matches. Written as DNA, the CDR3 is TGCGCCAGCTCGGAATCGGGACTAGCGGGAGTCCATGAGCAGTTCTTC. It encodes CASSESGLAGVHEQFF.

For the CDR3, the DNA is TGTGCCAGCAGTCTAGCGGGAGGGCCCTACAATGAGCAGTTCTTC. Protein: CASSLAGGPYNEQFF. The chain is built from TRBV7-2 and TRBJ2-1; the match to TRBD2 covers 12 bases. The CDR3 has 15 amino acids. Germline CDR1 and CDR2: SGHTA and FQGNSA. The V segment lost 6 bases and the J segment 2 bases; nucleotides outside the gene matches: 2.

The rearrangement uses TRBV21-1 and TRBJ2-3; TRBD2, the D gene given by the table, was not confirmed from the DNA. TRBV21-1 is an annotated pseudogene. This CDR3 comprises 17 residues. The CDR3 DNA is TGTGCCCATCGGGTGGATGGGACTAGGCGTCCCACAGATACGCAGTATTTT. This codes for CAHRVDGTRRPTDTQYF.